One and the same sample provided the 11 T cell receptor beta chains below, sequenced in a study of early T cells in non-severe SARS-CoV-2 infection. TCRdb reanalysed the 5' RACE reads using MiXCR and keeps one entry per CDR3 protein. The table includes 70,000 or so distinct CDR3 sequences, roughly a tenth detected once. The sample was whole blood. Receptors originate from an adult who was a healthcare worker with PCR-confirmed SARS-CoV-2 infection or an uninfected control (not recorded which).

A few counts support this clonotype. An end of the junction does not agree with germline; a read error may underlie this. The CDR3 loop is CASSLTALADVIF. For the CDR3, the DNA is TGTGCCAGCAGTTTAACTGCCCTAGCGGACGTAATTTTC. The J gene is TRBJ2-7, the V gene TRBV12-3 or TRBV12-4; 7 nucleotides agree with TRBD2. This CDR3 spans 13 amino acids.

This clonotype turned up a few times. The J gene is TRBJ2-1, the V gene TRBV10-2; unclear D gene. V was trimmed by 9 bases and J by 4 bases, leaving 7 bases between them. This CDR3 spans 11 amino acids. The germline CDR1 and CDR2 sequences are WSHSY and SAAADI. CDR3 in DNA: TGCGCCAGTGGGCGGTACAATGAGCAGTTCTTC. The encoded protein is CASGRYNEQFF.

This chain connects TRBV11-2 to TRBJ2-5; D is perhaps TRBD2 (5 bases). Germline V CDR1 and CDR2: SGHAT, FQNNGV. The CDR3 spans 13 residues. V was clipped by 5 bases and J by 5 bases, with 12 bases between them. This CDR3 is CASSATGLETQYF. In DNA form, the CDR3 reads TGTGCCAGCAGCGCCACGGGATTGGAGACCCAGTACTTC.

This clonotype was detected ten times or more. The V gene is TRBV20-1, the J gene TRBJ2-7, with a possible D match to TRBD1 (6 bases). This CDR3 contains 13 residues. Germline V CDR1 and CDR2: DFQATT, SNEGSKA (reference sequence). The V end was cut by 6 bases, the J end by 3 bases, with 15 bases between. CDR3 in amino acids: CSASRQVLYEQYF. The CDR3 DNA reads TGCAGTGCCAGCCGACAGGTTCTCTACGAGCAGTACTTC.

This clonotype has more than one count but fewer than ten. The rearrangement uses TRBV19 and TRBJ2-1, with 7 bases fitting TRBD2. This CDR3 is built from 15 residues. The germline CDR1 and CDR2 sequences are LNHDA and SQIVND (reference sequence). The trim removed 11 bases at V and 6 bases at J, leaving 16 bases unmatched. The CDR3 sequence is CAGAGLLGGVNEQFF. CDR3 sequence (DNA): TGTGCCGGAGCCGGACTATTGGGGGGGGTCAATGAGCAGTTCTTC.

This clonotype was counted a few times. The CDR3 DNA reads as TGTGCCAGCAGTATGGGGTACGAGCAGTACTTC. It encodes CASSMGYEQYF. The rearrangement uses TRBV2 and TRBJ2-7, with D uncertain. The V and J ends lost 5 bases and 4 bases respectively, with 6 bases between them. The CDR3 spans 11 residues. Germline V gene lookup returns CDR1 SNHLY and CDR2 FYNNEI.

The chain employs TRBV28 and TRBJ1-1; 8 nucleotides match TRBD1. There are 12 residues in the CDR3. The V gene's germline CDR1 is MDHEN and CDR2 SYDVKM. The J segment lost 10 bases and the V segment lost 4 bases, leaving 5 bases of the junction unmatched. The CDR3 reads CASSSRTGPAFF. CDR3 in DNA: TGTGCCAGCAGTTCAAGGACAGGGCCAGCTTTCTTT. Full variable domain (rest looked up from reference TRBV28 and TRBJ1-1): DVKVTQSSRYLVKRTGEKVFLECVQDMDHENMFWYRQDPGLGLRLIYFSYDVKMKEKGDIPEGYSVSREKKERFSLILESASTNQTSMYLCASSSRTGPAFFGQGTRLTVV.

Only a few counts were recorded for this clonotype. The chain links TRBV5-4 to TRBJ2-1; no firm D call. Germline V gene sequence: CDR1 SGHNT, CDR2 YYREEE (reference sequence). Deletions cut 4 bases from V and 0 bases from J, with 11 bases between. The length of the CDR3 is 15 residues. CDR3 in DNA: TGTGCCAGCAGCCATCTCAGGAGCTCCTACAATGAGCAGTTCTTC. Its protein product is CASSHLRSSYNEQFF.

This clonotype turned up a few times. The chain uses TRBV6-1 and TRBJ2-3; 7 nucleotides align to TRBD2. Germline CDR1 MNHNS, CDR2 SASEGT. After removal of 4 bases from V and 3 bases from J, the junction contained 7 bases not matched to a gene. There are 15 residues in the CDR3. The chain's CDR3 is CASSGGEGGTDTQYF. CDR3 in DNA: TGTGCCAGCAGTGGCGGGGAGGGCGGTACAGATACGCAGTATTTT.

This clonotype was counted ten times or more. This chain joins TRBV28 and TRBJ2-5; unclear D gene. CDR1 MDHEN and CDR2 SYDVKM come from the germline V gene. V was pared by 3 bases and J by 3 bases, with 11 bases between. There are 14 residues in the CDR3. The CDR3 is CASSFGLDEETQYF. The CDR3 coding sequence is TGTGCCAGCAGTTTCGGGCTAGACGAAGAGACCCAGTACTTC.

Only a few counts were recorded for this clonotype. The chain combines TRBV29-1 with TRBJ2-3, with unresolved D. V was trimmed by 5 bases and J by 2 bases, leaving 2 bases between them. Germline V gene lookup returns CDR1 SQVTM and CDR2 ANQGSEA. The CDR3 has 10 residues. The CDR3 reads CSVLTDTQYF. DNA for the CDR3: TGCAGCGTTCTCACAGATACGCAGTATTTT.